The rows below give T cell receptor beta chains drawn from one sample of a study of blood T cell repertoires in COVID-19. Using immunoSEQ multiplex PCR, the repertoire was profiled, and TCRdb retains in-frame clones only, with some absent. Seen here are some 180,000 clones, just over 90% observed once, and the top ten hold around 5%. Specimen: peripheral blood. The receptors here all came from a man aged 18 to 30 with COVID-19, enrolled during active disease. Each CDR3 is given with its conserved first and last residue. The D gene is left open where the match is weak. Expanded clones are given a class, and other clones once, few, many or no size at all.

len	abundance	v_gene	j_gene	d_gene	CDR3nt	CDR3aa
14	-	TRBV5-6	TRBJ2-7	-	TGTGCCAGCAGCCCAGATGGGCTCTCCTACGAGCAGTACTTC	CASSPDGLSYEQYF
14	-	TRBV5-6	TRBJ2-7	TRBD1	TGTGCCAGCAGCTTTCAGGGGGCAAGGTACGAGCAGTACTTC	CASSFQGARYEQYF
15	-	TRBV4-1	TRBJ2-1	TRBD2	TGCGCCAGCAGCCAGACTAGCGGGACCTACAATGAGCAGTTCTTC	CASSQTSGTYNEQFF
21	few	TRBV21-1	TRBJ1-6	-	TGTGCCAGCAGCCCCCTGGGGGACAGGACAGGGGGCGTTTTGTGGAATTCACCCCTCCACTTT	CASSPLGDRTGGVLWNSPLHF
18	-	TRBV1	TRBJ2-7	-	TGCACCAGCAGCCAAGATCCCTCCCCTAGCGGGAGACCCTACGAGCAGTACTTC	CTSSQDPSPSGRPYEQYF
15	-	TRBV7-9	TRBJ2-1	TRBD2	TGTGCCAGCAGCCCATTGACTAGCGCTTACAATGAGCAGTTCTTC	CASSPLTSAYNEQFF
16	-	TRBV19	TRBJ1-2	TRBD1	TGTGCCAGTAGTATCAAGTGGGCCAGGGGGCTGGAAGGCTACACCTTC	CASSIKWARGLEGYTF
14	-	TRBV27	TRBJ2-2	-	TGTGCCAGCAGTCCCTCGACTACTTCCGGGGAGCTGTTTTTT	CASSPSTTSGELFF
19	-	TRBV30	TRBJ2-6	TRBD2	TGTGCCTGGAATAGTAAGGTAGTGGTAGCGGGAGCAGGGGCCAACGTCCTGACTTTC	CAWNSKVVVAGAGANVLTF
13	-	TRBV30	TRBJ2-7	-	TGTGCCTGGGTCCGGGACTCCCACTACGAGCAGTACTTC	CAWVRDSHYEQYF
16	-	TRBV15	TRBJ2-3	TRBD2	TGTGCCACCAGCGTACTAGCGGGAGGGCCGGTAGATACGCAGTATTTT	CATSVLAGGPVDTQYF
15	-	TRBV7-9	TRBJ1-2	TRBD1	TGTGCCAGCAGCTTAGGGACAGGGGGCGGCTATGGCTACACCTTC	CASSLGTGGGYGYTF
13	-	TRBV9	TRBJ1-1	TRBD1	TGTGCCAGCAGCGTGACAGGGGGCACTGAAGCTTTCTTT	CASSVTGGTEAFF
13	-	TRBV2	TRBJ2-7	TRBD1	TGTGCCAGCAAGGTTGACAGGGCGTGGGAGCAGTACTTC	CASKVDRAWEQYF
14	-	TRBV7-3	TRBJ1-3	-	TGTGCCAGCAGCCCAAGTGGGGACTCTAACACCATATATTTT	CASSPSGDSNTIYF
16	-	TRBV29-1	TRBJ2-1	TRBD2	TGCAGCGTTCGACGTCTGAGGACTAGCGGGGACAATGAGCAGTTCTTC	CSVRRLRTSGDNEQFF
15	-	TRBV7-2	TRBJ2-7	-	TGTGCCAGCAGCTCGGGTCTCAAAACCACCTACGAGCAGTACTTC	CASSSGLKTTYEQYF
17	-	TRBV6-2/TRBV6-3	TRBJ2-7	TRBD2	TGTGCCAGCAGTTACGCGCGGCTAGCGGGAGTTGGCGACGAGCAGTACTTC	CASSYARLAGVGDEQYF
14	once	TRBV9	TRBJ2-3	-	TGTGCCAGCAGCGTATATGAGGGCACAGATACGCAGTATTTT	CASSVYEGTDTQYF
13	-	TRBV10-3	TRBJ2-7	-	TGTGCCATCAGTGGGGAGTTTATTGCCGAGCAGTACTTC	CAISGEFIAEQYF
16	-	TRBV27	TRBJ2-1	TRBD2	TGTGCCAGCAGCTCCGGACTAGCGGGAGGCTACAATGAGCAGTTCTTC	CASSSGLAGGYNEQFF
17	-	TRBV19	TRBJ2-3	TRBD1	TGTGCCAGTAGGTTGACAGGGGGCGGATGGGGAACAGATACGCAGTATTTT	CASRLTGGGWGTDTQYF
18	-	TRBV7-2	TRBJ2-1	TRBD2	TGTGCCAGCAGCTTGGTGGGGGAGGGCCTAATGGCCTACAATGAGCAGTTCTTC	CASSLVGEGLMAYNEQFF
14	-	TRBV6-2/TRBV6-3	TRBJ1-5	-	TGTGCCAGCAGTTACGGGGCAGTTCATCAGCCCCAGCATTTT	CASSYGAVHQPQHF
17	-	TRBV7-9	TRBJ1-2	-	TGTGCCAGCAGTTCGTCCGGGACATACAACCAAGACTATGGCTACACCTTC	CASSSSGTYNQDYGYTF
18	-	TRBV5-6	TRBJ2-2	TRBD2	TGTGCCAGCAGCTTTGGTCTAGCGGGAGGGCCGAACACCGGGGAGCTGTTTTTT	CASSFGLAGGPNTGELFF
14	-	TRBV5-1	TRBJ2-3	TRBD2	TGCGCCAGCAGCGCGAGGGAGGGCCCGGATACGCAGTATTTT	CASSAREGPDTQYF
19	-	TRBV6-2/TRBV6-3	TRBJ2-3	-	TGTGCCAGCAGTTACTCGCCGGTTTCCGTCAGGGGACGCGCAGATACGCAGTATTTT	CASSYSPVSVRGRADTQYF
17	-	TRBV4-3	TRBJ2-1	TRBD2	TGCGCCAGCAGCCGACGGGAGAGCGGGATAATAAACAATGAGCAGTTCTTC	CASSRRESGIINNEQFF
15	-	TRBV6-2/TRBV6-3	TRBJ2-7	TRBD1	TGTGCCAGCAGTTACTCCGGGACAGGGGGCTACGAGCAGTACTTC	CASSYSGTGGYEQYF
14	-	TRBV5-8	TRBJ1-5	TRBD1	TGTGCCAGCAGCTTTGACAGGGTTTATCAGCCCCAGCATTTT	CASSFDRVYQPQHF
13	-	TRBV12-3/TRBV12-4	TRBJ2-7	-	TGTGCCAGCAGTTTGAGGAGGGGTGGAGAGCAGTACTTC	CASSLRRGGEQYF
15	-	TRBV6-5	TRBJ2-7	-	TGTGCCAGCAGTCGGGGGGGACAGGGCACCTACGAGCAGTACTTC	CASSRGGQGTYEQYF
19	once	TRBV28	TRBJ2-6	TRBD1	TGTGCCAGCAGTCCCCTGGACAGGTCCTCTTACTCTGGGGCCAACGTCCTGACTTTC	CASSPLDRSSYSGANVLTF
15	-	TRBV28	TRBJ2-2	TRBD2	TGTGCCAGCAGTTTCAGCGGGAGAAATGTCGGGGAGCTGTTTTTT	CASSFSGRNVGELFF
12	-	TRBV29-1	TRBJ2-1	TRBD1	TGCAGCGGGAGGACAGGGGCGAATGAGCAGTTCTTC	CSGRTGANEQFF
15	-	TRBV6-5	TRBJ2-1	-	TGTGCCAGCAGTTTCCGACTAGTAGGCTACAATGAGCAGTTCTTC	CASSFRLVGYNEQFF
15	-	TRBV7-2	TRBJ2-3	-	TGTGCCAGCAGCTTAGGGGGGGTGGGCCCAGATACGCAGTATTTT	CASSLGGVGPDTQYF
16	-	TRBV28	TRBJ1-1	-	TGTGCCAGCAGTCCTTTTCCCCTACAGGGGAACACTGAAGCTTTCTTT	CASSPFPLQGNTEAFF
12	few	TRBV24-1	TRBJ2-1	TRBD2	TGTGCCACCAGTGATTTCGGGGGGAGACAGTTCTTC	CATSDFGGRQFF
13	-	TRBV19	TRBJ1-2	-	TGTGCCAGTAGGGACAAGACGAACTATGGCTACACCTTC	CASRDKTNYGYTF
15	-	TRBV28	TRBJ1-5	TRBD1	TGTGCCAGCAGTTTACGGGGACAGGGCAATCAGCCCCAGCATTTT	CASSLRGQGNQPQHF
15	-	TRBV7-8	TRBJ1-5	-	TGTGCCAGCAGCTCATCGAGGGTTCCCAATCAGCCCCAGCATTTT	CASSSSRVPNQPQHF
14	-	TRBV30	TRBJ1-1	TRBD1	TGTGCCTGGAGCAGGGGGACTCAGAACACTGAAGCTTTCTTT	CAWSRGTQNTEAFF
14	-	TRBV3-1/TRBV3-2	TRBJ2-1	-	TGTGCCAGCAGCCAATGGCTTCGGGGAAATGAGCAGTTCTTC	CASSQWLRGNEQFF
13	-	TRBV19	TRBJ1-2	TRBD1	TGTGCCAGTTCACCGGGACAGGGTTATGGCTACACCTTC	CASSPGQGYGYTF
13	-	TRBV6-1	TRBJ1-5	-	TGTGCCAGCAGTTTGGACACTAATCAGCCCCAGCATTTT	CASSLDTNQPQHF